The 20 T cell receptor beta chains below all came from one sample that was sequenced in a study of cytomegalovirus exposure and HLA in healthy donors. In the PCR, 60 Vbeta and 13 Jbeta primers were used. Profiling relied on immunoSEQ multiplex PCR, and the TCRdb table lists in-frame clones only, not all of them. The data contain 76,000 or so clones, roughly 73% of them seen just once; the ten biggest clones take up 15% to 20%. Source material: PBMCs. The receptors shown here come from a middle-aged woman in good health and CMV-seropositive.

The sample holds a few counts of this clone. The genes are TRBV2 and TRBJ2-5; D possibly corresponds to TRBD2 (5 bases). Looked up from germline, CDR1 is SNHLY and CDR2 is FYNNEI. This CDR3 region has 14 residues. V gave up 4 bases and J gave up 2 bases, with 11 bases separating them. The CDR3 reads CASSGLARQETQYF. Here the CDR3 DNA reads TGTGCCAGCAGTGGGCTAGCAAGACAAGAGACCCAGTACTTC. Based on the CDR3 plus reference TRBV2 and TRBJ2-5, the full variable domain is EPEVTQTPSHQVTQMGQEVILRCVPISNHLYFYWYRQILGQKVEFLVSFYNNEISEKSEIFDDQFSVERPDGSNFTLKIRSTKLEDSAMYFCASSGLARQETQYFGPGTRLLVL.

The chain recombines TRBV9 with TRBJ2-1, with TRBD2 matching over 14 bases. Germline trimming cut 0 bases from V and 6 bases from J; bases unmatched to any gene: 5. Germline V lookup: CDR1 SGDLS, CDR2 YYNGEE. The CDR3 loop spans 17 amino acids. CDR3 bases: TGTGCCAGCAGCGTAGTCCCCGGGACTAGCGGGGGCAATGAGCAGTTCTTC. The encoded protein is CASSVVPGTSGGNEQFF. The whole variable domain, remainder taken from reference TRBV9 and TRBJ2-1, is DSGVTQTPKHLITATGQRVTLRCSPRSGDLSVYWYQQSLDQGLQFLIQYYNGEERAKGNILERFSAQQFPDLHSELNLSSLELGDSALYFCASSVVPGTSGGNEQFFGPGTRLTVL.

The rearrangement links TRBV28 to TRBJ1-3; perhaps TRBD1 as D (6 bases). In germline, CDR1 is MDHEN, CDR2 SYDVKM. CDR3 length equals 15 residues. Trimming stripped 5 bases from V and 1 base from J, with 12 bases between. The CDR3 region is CASSTAGASGNTIYF. CDR3 bases: TGTGCCAGCAGTACCGCAGGGGCTTCTGGAAACACCATATATTTT.

The CDR3 coding sequence is TGCGCCAGCAGCCAGCGAGGATCCGGCTACGAGCAGTACTTC. This gives the protein CASSQRGSGYEQYF. The V and J genes are TRBV4-3 and TRBJ2-7; D is undetermined. The CDR3 has 14 amino acids. CDR1 LGHNA and CDR2 YSLEER come from the germline V gene. Trimming removed 3 bases from V and 3 bases from J, with 12 bases in between.

The gene calls are TRBV2 and TRBJ2-1, with D tentatively TRBD1 (6 bases). The CDR3 is made up of 14 amino acids. V was pared by 7 bases and J by 4 bases, with 14 bases between. Germline V gene sequence: CDR1 SNHLY, CDR2 FYNNEI. CDR3 in DNA: TGTGCCAGCAACCAGGGGTCTTCGTACAATGAGCAGTTCTTC. It yields the protein CASNQGSSYNEQFF.

This clone has just a few counts. A read error may produce the germline difference seen at one junction end. In the same sample, other DNA sequences code for this CDR3. This chain uses TRBV5-6 with TRBJ1-1, with 11 bases that match TRBD1. The CDR3 extends over 16 amino acids. Per germline, CDR1 SGHDT and CDR2 YYEEEE. The CDR3: CDSSLFGTGGDTEAFF. The CDR3 DNA sequence: TGTGACAGTAGCTTGTTCGGGACAGGGGGTGACACTGAAGCTTTTTTT. Drawing the rest from reference TRBV5-6 and TRBJ1-1, the complete variable domain is DAGVTQSPTHLIKTRGQQVTLRCSPKSGHDTVSWYQQALGQGPQFIFQYYEEEERQRGNFPDRFSGHQFPNYSSELNVNALLLGDSALYLCDSSLFGTGGDTEAFFGQGTRLTVV.

The rearrangement links TRBV30 to TRBJ2-5; weak D call: TRBD1 (5 bases). CDR1 is GTSNPN and CDR2 is SVGIG in the germline V gene (reference sequence). CDR3 length: 15 amino acids. The germline V and J ends were trimmed by 1 base and 7 bases, with 19 bases remaining between them. The CDR3 coding sequence is TGTGCCTGGAGTGCCTTTTGGGAAAATCAGGGGACCCAGTACTTC. This gives the protein CAWSAFWENQGTQYF.

The rearrangement links TRBV5-1 to TRBJ2-7; the D gene is possibly TRBD1 (6 bases). V gave up 0 bases and J gave up 4 bases, with 20 bases separating them. Germline V gives CDR1 SGHRS, CDR2 YFSETQ. CDR3 length: 17 residues. CDR3 nucleotides: TGCGCCAGCAGCTTGGCCACCGTAGGGCAGGGGAAGTACGAGCAGTACTTC. Amino acids: CASSLATVGQGKYEQYF.

This chain joins TRBV2 and TRBJ1-4; TRBD1 matches at 8 bases. J was trimmed by 8 bases and V by 8 bases; bases with no gene match: 4. Germline assignment: CDR1 SNHLY and CDR2 FYNNEI. The CDR3 extends over 12 amino acids. In DNA form, the CDR3 reads TGTGCCAGCGGACAGGGAGGCGAAAAACTGTTTTTT. The encoded protein is CASGQGGEKLFF.

The chain recombines TRBV23-1 with TRBJ2-7; TRBD2 is a possible D gene (6 bases). TRBV23-1 carries the ORF label, with uncertain function. The CDR3 totals 14 residues. CDR3 sequence (DNA): TGCGCAGGGGAGGCAGGCCTCCCCGTTCGCGAGCAGTACTTC. It encodes CAGEAGLPVREQYF.

In DNA, the CDR3 is TGTGCCCGGGGGGCATCGGGACTTCGCACAGATACGCAGTATTTT. This encodes CARGASGLRTDTQYF. The chain carries TRBV6-6 and TRBJ2-3; possible D gene TRBD2, 7 bases. Deletions cut 11 bases from V and 1 base from J, with 19 bases between. The CDR3 is 15 amino acids. Germline assignment: CDR1 MNHNY and CDR2 SVGAGI (reference sequence).

This chain links TRBV15 with TRBJ2-4; perhaps TRBD1 as D (6 bases). CDR3 length equals 13 residues. Per the germline V gene, CDR1 is LNHNV and CDR2 is YYDKDF (reference sequence). The V and J ends lost 5 bases and 1 base respectively, with 6 bases between them. CDR3 residues: CATSQGAKNIQYF. DNA of the CDR3: TGTGCCACCAGCCAGGGGGCCAAAAACATTCAGTACTTC.

This chain uses TRBV4-1 with TRBJ2-1, with 13 bases matching TRBD2. The CDR3 totals 16 residues. V shed 3 bases, J shed 8 bases, and the junction held 7 bases outside the gene matches. CDR1 MGHRA and CDR2 YSYEKL come from the germline V gene. As DNA, the CDR3 is TGCGCCAGCAGCCAGGAACTAGCGGGAGGGTACCATGAGCAGTTCTTC. This encodes CASSQELAGGYHEQFF.

On this clone itself: Given the absence of the conserved phenylalanine or tryptophan at the CDR3 end, a read error is likely. This chain joins TRBV10-3 and TRBJ1-5; 7 nucleotides align to TRBD1. In germline, CDR1 is ENHRY, CDR2 SYGVKD. The CDR3 covers 14 residues. The junction had 9 bases not matched to a gene; V was cut back by 6 bases and J by 7 bases. The CDR3 sequence is CAIRNTGEYQPQHS. Here the CDR3 DNA reads TGTGCCATCAGGAATACAGGGGAGTACCAGCCCCAGCATTCT.

This clone was seen only a few times. V usage is TRBV5-6 and J usage is TRBJ1-2; TRBD1 agrees at 7 bases. J gave up 7 bases and V 0 bases, and 0 bases lay outside the gene matches. The length of the CDR3 is 12 residues. Germline CDR1 reads SGHDT; CDR2 reads YYEEEE. CDR3 in amino acids: CASSLDRGGYTF. The DNA for the CDR3 is TGTGCCAGCAGCTTGGACAGGGGTGGCTACACCTTC.

This sequence joins TRBV2 and TRBJ2-2; 7 positions match TRBD1. The V segment lost 7 bases and the J segment 3 bases; nucleotides outside the gene matches: 11. CDR3 size: 16 residues. Germline CDR1 reads SNHLY; CDR2 reads FYNNEI. In DNA, the CDR3 is TGTGCCAGCACCCATCTGACAGGGACAGACACCGGGGAGCTGTTTTTT. This sequence encodes CASTHLTGTDTGELFF.

The chain joins TRBV7-2 to TRBJ2-7; D is perhaps TRBD2 (5 bases). V lost 5 bases, J lost 2 bases, and 10 bases lay in between. The CDR3 covers 13 residues. Germline CDR1 is SGHTA and CDR2 is FQGNSA. The CDR3 DNA is TGTGCCAGCAGCCGGGGAGTTACCTACGAGCAGTACTTC. Amino acid sequence: CASSRGVTYEQYF.

This sequence joins TRBV5-8 and TRBJ2-2; 7 bases are shared with TRBD1. The CDR3 runs to 16 residues. V lost 5 bases to trimming and J lost 1 base; unmatched junction nucleotides: 8. Looked up from germline, CDR1 is SGHTS and CDR2 is YDEGEE. The CDR3 spells CASSFRQGRNTGELFF. CDR3 DNA sequence: TGTGCCAGCAGTTTTAGACAGGGCCGGAACACCGGGGAGCTGTTTTTT.

The V gene is TRBV29-1, the J gene TRBJ2-3; 9 bases agree with TRBD2. CDR1 is SQVTM, CDR2 ANQGSEA, per germline. Germline trimming cut 3 bases from V and 2 bases from J; bases unmatched to any gene: 6. The CDR3 is made up of 15 amino acids. CDR3 nucleotide sequence: TGCAGCGTTGAGGGGCGGGGGGGCCACACAGATACGCAGTATTTT. Translation: CSVEGRGGHTDTQYF.

This rearrangement joins TRBV5-1 to TRBJ1-6, with D hard to call. V was cut by 4 bases and J by 10 bases, with 18 bases left in between. Looked up from germline, CDR1 is SGHRS and CDR2 is YFSETQ. This CDR3 is built from 15 residues. CDR3 in amino acids: CASSPEGGRGSPLHF. CDR3 in DNA: TGCGCCAGCAGCCCCGAGGGTGGTAGAGGGTCACCCCTCCACTTT.